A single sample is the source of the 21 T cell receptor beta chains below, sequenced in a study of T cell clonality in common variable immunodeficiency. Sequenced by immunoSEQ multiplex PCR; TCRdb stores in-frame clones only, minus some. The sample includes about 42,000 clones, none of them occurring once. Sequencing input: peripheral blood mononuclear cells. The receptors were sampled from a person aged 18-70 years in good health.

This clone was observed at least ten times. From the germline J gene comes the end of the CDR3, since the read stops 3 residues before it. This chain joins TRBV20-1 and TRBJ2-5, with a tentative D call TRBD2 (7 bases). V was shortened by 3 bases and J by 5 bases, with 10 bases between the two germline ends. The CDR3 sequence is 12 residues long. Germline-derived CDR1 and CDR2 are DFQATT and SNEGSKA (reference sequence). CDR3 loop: CSASGGRETQYF. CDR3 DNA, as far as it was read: TGCAGTGCTAGCGGGGGGCGGGAGACC.

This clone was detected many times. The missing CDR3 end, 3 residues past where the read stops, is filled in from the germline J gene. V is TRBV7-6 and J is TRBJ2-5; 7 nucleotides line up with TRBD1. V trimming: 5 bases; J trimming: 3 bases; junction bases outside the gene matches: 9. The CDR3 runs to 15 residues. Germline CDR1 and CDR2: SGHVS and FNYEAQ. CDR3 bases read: TGTGCCAGCAGCCTCCTGGACAGGCCTAAAGAGACC. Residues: CASSLLDRPKET. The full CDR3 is CASSLLDRPKETQYF. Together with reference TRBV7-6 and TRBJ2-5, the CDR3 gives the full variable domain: GAGVSQSPRYKVTKRGQDVALRCDPISGHVSLYWYRQALGQGPEFLTYFNYEAQQDKSGLPNDRFSAERPEGSISTLTIQRTEQRDSAMYRCASSLLDRPKETQYFGPGTRLLVL.

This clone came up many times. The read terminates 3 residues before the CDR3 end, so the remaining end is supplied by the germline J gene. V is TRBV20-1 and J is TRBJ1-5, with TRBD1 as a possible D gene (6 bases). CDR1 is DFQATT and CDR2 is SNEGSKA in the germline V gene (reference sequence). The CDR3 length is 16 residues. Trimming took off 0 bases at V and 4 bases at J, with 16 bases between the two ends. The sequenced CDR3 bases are TGCAGTGCTAGAGATCCCCAGGGGCGCTTAAATCAGCCC. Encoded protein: CSARDPQGRLNQP. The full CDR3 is CSARDPQGRLNQPQHF.

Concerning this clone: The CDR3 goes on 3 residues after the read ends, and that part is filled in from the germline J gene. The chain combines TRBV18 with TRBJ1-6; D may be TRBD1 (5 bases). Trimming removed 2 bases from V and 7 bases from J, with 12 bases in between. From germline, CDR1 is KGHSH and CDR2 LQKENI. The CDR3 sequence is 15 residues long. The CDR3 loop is CASSPDGQRNSPLHF. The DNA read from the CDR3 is TGTGCCAGCTCACCAGACGGACAAAGAAATTCACCC.

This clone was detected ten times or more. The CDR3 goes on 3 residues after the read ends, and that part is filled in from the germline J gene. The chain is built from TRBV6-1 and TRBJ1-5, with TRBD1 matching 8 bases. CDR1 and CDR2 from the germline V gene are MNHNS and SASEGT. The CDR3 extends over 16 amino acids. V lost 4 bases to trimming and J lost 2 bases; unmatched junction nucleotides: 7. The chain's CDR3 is CASSVTGVGGNQPQHF. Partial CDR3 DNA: TGTGCCAGCAGTGTGACAGGGGTGGGAGGCAATCAGCCC.

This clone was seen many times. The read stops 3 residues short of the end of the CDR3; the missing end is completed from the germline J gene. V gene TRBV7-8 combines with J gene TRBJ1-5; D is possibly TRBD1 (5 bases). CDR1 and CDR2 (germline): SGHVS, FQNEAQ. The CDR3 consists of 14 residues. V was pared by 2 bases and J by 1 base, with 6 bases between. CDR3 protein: CASSLKGSNQPQHF. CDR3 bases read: TGTGCCAGCAGCTTAAAGGGGAGCAATCAGCCC.

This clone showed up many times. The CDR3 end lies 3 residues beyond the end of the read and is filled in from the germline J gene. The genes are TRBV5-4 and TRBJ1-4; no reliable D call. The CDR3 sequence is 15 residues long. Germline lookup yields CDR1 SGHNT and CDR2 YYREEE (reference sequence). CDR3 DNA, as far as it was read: TGTGCCAGCAGCTCGGGGATGAACCCCACCGGGGAA. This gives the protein CASSSGMNPTGE. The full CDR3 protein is CASSSGMNPTGELFF.

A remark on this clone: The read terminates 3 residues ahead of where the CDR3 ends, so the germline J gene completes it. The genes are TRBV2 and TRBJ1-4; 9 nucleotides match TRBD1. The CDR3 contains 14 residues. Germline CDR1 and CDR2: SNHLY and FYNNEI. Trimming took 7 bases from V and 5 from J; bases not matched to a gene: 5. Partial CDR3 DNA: TGTGCCAGCACCCCGGGACAGGGAAATGAAAAA. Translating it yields CASTPGQGNEK. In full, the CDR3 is CASTPGQGNEKLFF.

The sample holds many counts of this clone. The part of the CDR3 DNA that was read is TGCGCCAGCAAGACAGGCTCGGCCGGGGCCAACGTC. This translates into CASKTGSAGANV. The whole CDR3 region reads CASKTGSAGANVLTF. V and J are TRBV5-1 and TRBJ2-6; TRBD1 might be the D (6 bases). The sequence runs out 3 residues before the end of the CDR3; the remainder is reconstructed from the germline J gene. V lost 6 bases to trimming and J lost 4 bases, with 14 bases between them. Germline V lookup: CDR1 SGHRS, CDR2 YFSETQ. This CDR3 contains 15 residues. The complete variable domain, with remaining parts taken from reference TRBV5-1 and TRBJ2-6, reads KAGVTQTPRYLIKTRGQQVTLSCSPISGHRSVSWYQQTPGQGLQFLFEYFSETQRNKGNFPGRFSGRQFSNSRSEMNVSTLELGDSALYLCASKTGSAGANVLTFGAGSRLTVL.

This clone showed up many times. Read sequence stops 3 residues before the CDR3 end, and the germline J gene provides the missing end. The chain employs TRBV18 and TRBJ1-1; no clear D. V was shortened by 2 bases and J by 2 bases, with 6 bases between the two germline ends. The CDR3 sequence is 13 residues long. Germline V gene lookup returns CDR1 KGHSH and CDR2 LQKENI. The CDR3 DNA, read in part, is TGTGCCAGCTCACCAATCAGAAACACTGAA. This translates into CASSPIRNTE. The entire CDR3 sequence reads CASSPIRNTEAFF.

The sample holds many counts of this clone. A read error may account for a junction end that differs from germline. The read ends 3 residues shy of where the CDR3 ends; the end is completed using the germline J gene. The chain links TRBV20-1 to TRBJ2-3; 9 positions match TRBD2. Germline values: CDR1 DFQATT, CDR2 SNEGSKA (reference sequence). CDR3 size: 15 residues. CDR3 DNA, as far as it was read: TGCAGTGCTAGGCGGGGCGGGAGGGATCCAGAGACG. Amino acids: CSARRGGRDPET. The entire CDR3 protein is CSARRGGRDPETQYF.

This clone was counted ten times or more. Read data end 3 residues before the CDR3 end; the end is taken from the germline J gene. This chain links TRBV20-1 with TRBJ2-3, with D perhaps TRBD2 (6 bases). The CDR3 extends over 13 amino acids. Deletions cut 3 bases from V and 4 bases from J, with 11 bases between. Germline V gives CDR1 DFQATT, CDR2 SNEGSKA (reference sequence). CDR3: CSASEIAADTQYF. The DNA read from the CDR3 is TGCAGTGCTAGTGAAATAGCGGCAGATACG.

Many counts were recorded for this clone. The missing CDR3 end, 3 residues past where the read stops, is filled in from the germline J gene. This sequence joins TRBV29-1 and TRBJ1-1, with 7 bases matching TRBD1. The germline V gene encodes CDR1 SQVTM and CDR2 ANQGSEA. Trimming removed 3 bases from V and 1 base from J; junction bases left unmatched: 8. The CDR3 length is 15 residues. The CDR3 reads CSVDNPGQRNTEAFF. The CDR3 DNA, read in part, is TGCAGCGTTGATAACCCGGGACAGAGGAACACTGAA.

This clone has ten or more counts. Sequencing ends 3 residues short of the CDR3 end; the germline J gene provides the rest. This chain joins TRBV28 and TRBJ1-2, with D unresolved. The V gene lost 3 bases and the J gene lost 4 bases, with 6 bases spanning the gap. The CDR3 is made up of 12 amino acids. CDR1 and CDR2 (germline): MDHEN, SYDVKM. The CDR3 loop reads CASSLMAYGYTF. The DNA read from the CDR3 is TGTGCCAGCAGTTTGATGGCCTATGGC.

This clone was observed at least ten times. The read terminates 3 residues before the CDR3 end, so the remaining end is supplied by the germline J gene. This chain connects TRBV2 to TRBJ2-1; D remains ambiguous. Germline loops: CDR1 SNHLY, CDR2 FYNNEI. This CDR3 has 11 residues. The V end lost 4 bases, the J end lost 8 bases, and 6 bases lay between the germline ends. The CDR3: CASSVRDEQFF. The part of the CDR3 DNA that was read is TGTGCCAGCAGTGTCCGGGATGAG.

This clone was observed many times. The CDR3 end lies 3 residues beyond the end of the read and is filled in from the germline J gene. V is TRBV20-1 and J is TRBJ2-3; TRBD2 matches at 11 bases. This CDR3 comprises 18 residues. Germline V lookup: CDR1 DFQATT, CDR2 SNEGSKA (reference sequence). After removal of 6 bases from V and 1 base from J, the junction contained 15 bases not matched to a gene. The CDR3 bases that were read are TGCAGTGCCCGGCAGGGGACTAGCGGTGTAATTGGCACAGATACG. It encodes CSARQGTSGVIGTDT. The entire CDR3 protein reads CSARQGTSGVIGTDTQYF.

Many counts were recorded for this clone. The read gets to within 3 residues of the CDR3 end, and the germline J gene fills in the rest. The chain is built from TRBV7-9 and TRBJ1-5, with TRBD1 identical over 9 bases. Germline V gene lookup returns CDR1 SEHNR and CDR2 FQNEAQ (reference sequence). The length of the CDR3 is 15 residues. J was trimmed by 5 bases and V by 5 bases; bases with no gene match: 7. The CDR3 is CASSGPGQGYQPQHF. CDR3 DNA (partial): TGTGCCAGCAGCGGTCCGGGACAGGGATATCAGCCC.

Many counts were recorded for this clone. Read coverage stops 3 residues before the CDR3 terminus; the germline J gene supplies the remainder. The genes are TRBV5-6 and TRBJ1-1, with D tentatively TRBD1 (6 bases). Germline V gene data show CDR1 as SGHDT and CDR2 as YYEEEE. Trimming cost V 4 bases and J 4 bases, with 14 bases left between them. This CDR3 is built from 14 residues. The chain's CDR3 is CASSPGIQGTEAFF. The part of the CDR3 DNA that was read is TGTGCCAGCAGCCCGGGGATACAGGGCACTGAA.

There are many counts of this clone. The CDR3 bases that were read are TGCAGTGCTAGCGATAGCGGGAGTCCGGCCACGGGCTACGAG. Amino acid sequence: CSASDSGSPATGYE. In full, the CDR3 is CSASDSGSPATGYEQYF. This chain uses TRBV20-1 with TRBJ2-7; 9 bases map to TRBD2. Read sequence stops 3 residues before the CDR3 end, and the germline J gene provides the missing end. V shed 3 bases and J 3 bases; nucleotides not matched to a gene: 15. The germline gives CDR1 DFQATT, CDR2 SNEGSKA (reference sequence). CDR3 length: 17 amino acids.

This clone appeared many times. The CDR3 loop reads CASSAGTGSEQFF. Incomplete CDR3 DNA: TGTGCCAGCAGCGCAGGGACAGGGAGTGAG. The chain carries TRBV5-6 and TRBJ2-1, with 9 bases that match TRBD1. The read comes to an end 3 residues before the CDR3 does, leaving the germline J gene to fill in the end. The V gene's germline CDR1 is SGHDT and CDR2 YYEEEE. Germline trimming cut 4 bases from V and 9 bases from J; bases unmatched to any gene: 5. The CDR3 covers 13 residues.

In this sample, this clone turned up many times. This CDR3 is CASSPRTGSYEQYF. Incomplete CDR3 DNA: TGTGCCAGCTCGCCTAGGACAGGCTCCTACGAG. The genes are TRBV18 and TRBJ2-7; TRBD1 matches at 7 bases. The DNA ends 3 residues before the CDR3 does, and the rest of the CDR3 is filled in from the germline J gene. V trimming: 6 bases; J trimming: 0 bases; junction bases outside the gene matches: 5. The CDR3 is 14 amino acids. Germline loops: CDR1 KGHSH, CDR2 LQKENI.